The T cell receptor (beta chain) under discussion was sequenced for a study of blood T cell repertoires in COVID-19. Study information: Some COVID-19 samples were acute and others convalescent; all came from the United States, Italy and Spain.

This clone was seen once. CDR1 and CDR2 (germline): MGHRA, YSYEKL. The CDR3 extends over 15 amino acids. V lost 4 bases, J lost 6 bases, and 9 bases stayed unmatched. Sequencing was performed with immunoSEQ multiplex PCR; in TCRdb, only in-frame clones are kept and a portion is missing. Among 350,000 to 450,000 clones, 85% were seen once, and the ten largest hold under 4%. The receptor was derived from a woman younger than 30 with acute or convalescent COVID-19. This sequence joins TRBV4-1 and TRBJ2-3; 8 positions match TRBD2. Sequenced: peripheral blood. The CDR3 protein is CASSPTGVAGDTQYF. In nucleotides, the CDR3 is TGCGCCAGCAGCCCTACCGGAGTAGCGGGGGATACGCAGTATTTT.